This passage covers 26 T cell receptor beta chains from one sample sequenced in a study of blood T cell repertoires in COVID-19. Measured with immunoSEQ multiplex PCR; TCRdb has only the in-frame clones, and not every one. The table includes under 500,000 clones, approximately 90% detected once. The sample taken for sequencing was peripheral blood. These receptors came from a young woman with acute or convalescent COVID-19.

The chain carries TRBV9 and TRBJ1-2; 9 bases agree with TRBD1. Germline V gives CDR1 SGDLS, CDR2 YYNGEE. The CDR3 runs 14 residues. After removal of 3 bases from V and 4 bases from J, the junction contained 4 bases not matched to a gene. CDR3 region: CASSGGQGSYGYTF. For the CDR3, the DNA is TGTGCCAGCAGCGGCGGACAGGGGAGCTATGGCTACACCTTC.

The chain recombines TRBV30 with TRBJ1-2; D is ambiguous. This CDR3 spans 14 amino acids. CDR1 and CDR2 from the germline V gene are GTSNPN and SVGIG (reference sequence). V lost 0 bases, J lost 8 bases, and 16 bases lay in between. CDR3 sequence reads: CAWSVRQYLRGYTF. DNA for the CDR3: TGTGCCTGGAGTGTGAGACAATATCTTCGCGGCTACACCTTC.

The chain couples TRBV11-2 to TRBJ2-5; TRBD1 might be the D (5 bases). In germline, CDR1 is SGHAT, CDR2 FQNNGV. The germline V and J ends were trimmed by 1 base and 5 bases, with 11 bases remaining between them. The CDR3 extends over 14 amino acids. The CDR3 region is CASSLVGSGETQYF. In DNA form, the CDR3 reads TGTGCCAGCAGCTTAGTCGGGTCAGGGGAGACCCAGTACTTC.

Here the CDR3 reads CASSYSKAGDSPLHF. The DNA for the CDR3 is TGTGCCAGCAGTTACTCGAAGGCAGGGGATTCACCCCTCCACTTT. The genes are TRBV6-6 and TRBJ1-6; possibly TRBD1 for D (6 bases). Trimming cost V 0 bases and J 8 bases, with 11 bases left between them. This CDR3 spans 15 amino acids. Germline values: CDR1 MNHNY, CDR2 SVGAGI (reference sequence).

V and J are TRBV28 and TRBJ2-7; TRBD2 might be the D (7 bases). The ends were cut back, 2 bases at V and 6 bases at J, with 8 bases in the middle. There are 12 residues in the CDR3. CDR1 MDHEN and CDR2 SYDVKM come from the germline V gene. The CDR3 is CASSLAGAEQYF. The CDR3 coding sequence is TGTGCCAGCAGTTTAGCGGGGGCCGAGCAGTACTTC.

The V call is TRBV25-1, the J call TRBJ1-1; 7 bases align to TRBD1. V shed 4 bases and J 8 bases; nucleotides not matched to a gene: 4. CDR3 length: 12 amino acids. Germline V gene lookup returns CDR1 MGHDK and CDR2 SYGVNS. CDR3 sequence (DNA): TGTGCCAGCAGTGCCAGGGGGTTGGAAGCTTTCTTT. It encodes CASSARGLEAFF.

The chain couples TRBV5-1 to TRBJ2-7, with D perhaps TRBD2 (6 bases). The germline V gene encodes CDR1 SGHRS and CDR2 YFSETQ. V was shortened by 2 bases and J by 5 bases, with 14 bases between the two germline ends. The CDR3 is made up of 14 amino acids. CDR3 sequence: CASSFSRGTHEQYF. The DNA for the CDR3 is TGCGCCAGCAGCTTTTCACGGGGGACCCACGAGCAGTACTTC.

V gene TRBV11-2 combines with J gene TRBJ2-7, with TRBD1 matching 7 bases. Germline CDR1 SGHAT, CDR2 FQNNGV. V was clipped by 5 bases and J by 4 bases; unmatched bases: 11. The CDR3 is made up of 15 amino acids. The CDR3: CASSQSQGVGYEQYF. The CDR3 DNA sequence: TGTGCCAGCAGCCAGTCCCAGGGGGTAGGTTACGAGCAGTACTTC.

The chain carries TRBV24-1 and TRBJ1-5, with D hard to call. Trimming shortened V by 3 bases and J by 6 bases, and 11 bases separated the two germline ends. Germline V gene lookup returns CDR1 KGHDR and CDR2 SFDVKD. CDR3 size: 14 residues. CDR3 loop: CATSDPTNLQPQHF. The DNA of the CDR3 is TGTGCCACCAGTGATCCGACAAACCTTCAGCCCCAGCATTTT.

The chain uses TRBV28 and TRBJ2-7; unclear D gene. The V gene lost 6 bases and the J gene lost 4 bases, with 22 bases spanning the gap. This CDR3 is built from 16 residues. Germline V gene lookup returns CDR1 MDHEN and CDR2 SYDVKM. CDR3 region: CASSRWVLRREYEQYF. DNA of the CDR3: TGTGCCAGCAGCCGTTGGGTATTAAGGAGAGAGTACGAGCAGTACTTC.

The chain uses TRBV7-9 and TRBJ1-2, with D perhaps matching TRBD1 (5 bases). Trimming pared 2 bases from V and 2 bases from J, leaving 15 bases between. The CDR3 loop spans 16 amino acids. Germline CDR1 reads SEHNR; CDR2 reads FQNEAQ (reference sequence). DNA of the CDR3: TGTGCCAGCAGCTTATCCCCGGGCGGGACCAACTATGGCTACACCTTC. It yields the protein CASSLSPGGTNYGYTF.

The chain couples TRBV5-4 to TRBJ1-2; D possibly corresponds to TRBD1 (5 bases). The germline V and J ends were trimmed by 7 bases and 10 bases, with 14 bases remaining between them. Germline assignment: CDR1 SGHNT and CDR2 YYREEE (reference sequence). There are 11 residues in the CDR3. Here the CDR3 DNA reads TGTGCCAGCCTCTGGCAGGGTGCCTACACCTTC. It encodes CASLWQGAYTF.

This CDR3 is CASSSQGKPGYTF. CDR3 coding DNA: TGTGCCAGCAGTTCGCAGGGGAAACCTGGCTACACCTTC. J is TRBJ1-2 and V is TRBV28; the D gene is possibly TRBD1 (6 bases). Germline CDR1 MDHEN, CDR2 SYDVKM. This CDR3 contains 13 residues. Trimming removed 4 bases from V and 7 bases from J, with 13 bases in between.

The rearrangement links TRBV3-1 (or the pseudogene TRBV3-2) to TRBJ2-5, with 8 bases matching TRBD1. Per the germline V gene, CDR1 is LGHDT and CDR2 is YNNKEL (reference sequence). This CDR3 is built from 14 residues. V was clipped by 4 bases and J by 2 bases; unmatched bases: 3. Written as DNA, the CDR3 is TGTGCCAGCAGCCGAGGGGACAGGCAAGAGACCCAGTACTTC. The encoded protein is CASSRGDRQETQYF.

This chain joins TRBV11-2 and TRBJ1-2; TRBD1 might be the D (6 bases). Trimming took 1 base from V and 4 from J, leaving 10 bases between them. Germline assignment: CDR1 SGHAT and CDR2 FQNNGV. The CDR3 totals 14 residues. CDR3 DNA: TGTGCCAGCAGCTTAGTGGGGACATCCTATGGCTACACCTTC. Protein: CASSLVGTSYGYTF.

The chain links TRBV10-2 to TRBJ1-5; 7 nucleotides line up with TRBD1. The V segment lost 3 bases and the J segment 7 bases; nucleotides outside the gene matches: 9. This CDR3 comprises 15 residues. CDR1 is WSHSY and CDR2 is SAAADI in the germline V gene. The DNA for the CDR3 is TGCGCCAGCAGTGATTGGAGGGGGCGAGGGCAGCCCCAGCATTTT. This gives the protein CASSDWRGRGQPQHF.

This chain links TRBV9 with TRBJ2-3; tentative D call: TRBD1 (6 bases). V dropped 4 bases and J dropped 1 base, with 13 bases sitting between them. CDR1 and CDR2 (germline): SGDLS, YYNGEE. This CDR3 is built from 15 residues. The CDR3 loop reads CASSPQGLGTDTQYF. CDR3 sequence (DNA): TGTGCCAGCAGCCCCCAGGGGCTAGGCACAGATACGCAGTATTTT.

This chain connects TRBV30 to TRBJ2-7, with 11 bases matching TRBD2. CDR3 length: 16 amino acids. The V and J ends lost 5 bases and 2 bases, in that order; junction bases with no gene match: 11. CDR1 is GTSNPN and CDR2 is SVGIG in the germline V gene (reference sequence). CDR3 region: CAWLVGGTSGPYEQYF. For the CDR3, the DNA is TGTGCCTGGTTAGTGGGGGGGACTAGCGGCCCCTACGAGCAGTACTTC.

The V and J genes are TRBV6-5 and TRBJ1-2; no reliable D call. This CDR3 is built from 16 residues. CDR1 MNHEY and CDR2 SVGAGI come from the germline V gene. The ends were cut back, 0 bases at V and 0 bases at J, with 11 bases in the middle. The CDR3 sequence is CASSYSTAGTNYGYTF. DNA for the CDR3: TGTGCCAGCAGTTACTCAACGGCAGGTACTAACTATGGCTACACCTTC.

The CDR3 is CASEQLAGGPGEQFF. The CDR3 bases are TGTGCCAGTGAACAGCTAGCGGGGGGGCCAGGAGAGCAGTTCTTC. J is TRBJ2-1 and V is TRBV19, with 12 bases lining up with TRBD2. Germline V CDR1 and CDR2: LNHDA, SQIVND (reference sequence). The length of the CDR3 is 15 residues. The junction had 12 bases not matched to a gene; V was cut back by 8 bases and J by 10 bases.

V usage is TRBV6-5 and J usage is TRBJ1-6; 7 bases are a match to TRBD1. The CDR3 runs 15 residues. Trimming removed 6 bases from V and 4 bases from J; junction bases left unmatched: 6. Germline loops: CDR1 MNHEY, CDR2 SVGAGI. CDR3 DNA sequence: TGTGCCAGCAGGGGCCAGGGGGGATATAATTCACCCCTCCACTTT. This gives the protein CASRGQGGYNSPLHF.

Turning to this clone: The junction departs from the called germline gene at one end, perhaps through a read error. The J gene is TRBJ2-6, the V gene TRBV18; 12 bases are shared with TRBD1. The CDR3 totals 14 residues. Germline CDR1 is KGHSH and CDR2 is LQKENI. CDR3 sequence: CASSSGQGAHVLTF. In DNA form, the CDR3 reads TGTGCCAGCTCCTCGGGACAGGGGGCCCACGTCCTGACTTTC.

The chain links TRBV2 to TRBJ1-6, with D maybe TRBD1 (5 bases). V lost 7 bases, J lost 0 bases, and 16 bases lay in between. The germline V gene encodes CDR1 SNHLY and CDR2 FYNNEI. The CDR3 runs to 17 residues. This CDR3 is CASKSQGLGSYNSPLHF. CDR3 bases: TGTGCCAGCAAGAGTCAGGGCCTAGGCTCCTATAATTCACCCCTCCACTTT.

This chain uses TRBV4-1 with TRBJ1-3, with D tentatively TRBD1 (6 bases). This CDR3 has 19 amino acids. Germline V gene data show CDR1 as MGHRA and CDR2 as YSYEKL. With 2 bases removed from V and 1 base from J, the gap between germline ends came to 21 bases. DNA for the CDR3: TGCGCCAGCAGCCAAAGGGAAGCCGGGACACTGGATTCTGGAAACACCATATATTTT. This codes for CASSQREAGTLDSGNTIYF.

The chain recombines TRBV6-1 with TRBJ1-1, with 7 positions matching TRBD1. Germline trimming cut 1 base from V and 5 bases from J; bases unmatched to any gene: 4. CDR1 is MNHNS, CDR2 SASEGT, per germline. CDR3 length: 14 amino acids. CDR3 in amino acids: CASSEDRGRTEAFF. For the CDR3, the DNA is TGTGCCAGCAGTGAAGACAGGGGTAGGACTGAAGCTTTCTTT.

This sequence joins TRBV7-9 and TRBJ2-1; TRBD1 aligns across 7 bases. Germline CDR1 reads SEHNR; CDR2 reads FQNEAQ (reference sequence). This CDR3 region has 15 residues. J was trimmed by 5 bases and V by 1 base; bases with no gene match: 5. The CDR3 here is CASSLEGTANNEQFF. The CDR3 coding sequence is TGTGCCAGCAGCTTAGAAGGGACAGCCAACAATGAGCAGTTCTTC. The complete variable domain, with remaining parts taken from reference TRBV7-9 and TRBJ2-1, reads DTGVSQNPRHKITKRGQNVTFRCDPISEHNRLYWYRQTLGQGPEFLTYFQNEAQLEKSRLLSDRFSAERPKGSFSTLEIQRTEQGDSAMYLCASSLEGTANNEQFFGPGTRLTVL.